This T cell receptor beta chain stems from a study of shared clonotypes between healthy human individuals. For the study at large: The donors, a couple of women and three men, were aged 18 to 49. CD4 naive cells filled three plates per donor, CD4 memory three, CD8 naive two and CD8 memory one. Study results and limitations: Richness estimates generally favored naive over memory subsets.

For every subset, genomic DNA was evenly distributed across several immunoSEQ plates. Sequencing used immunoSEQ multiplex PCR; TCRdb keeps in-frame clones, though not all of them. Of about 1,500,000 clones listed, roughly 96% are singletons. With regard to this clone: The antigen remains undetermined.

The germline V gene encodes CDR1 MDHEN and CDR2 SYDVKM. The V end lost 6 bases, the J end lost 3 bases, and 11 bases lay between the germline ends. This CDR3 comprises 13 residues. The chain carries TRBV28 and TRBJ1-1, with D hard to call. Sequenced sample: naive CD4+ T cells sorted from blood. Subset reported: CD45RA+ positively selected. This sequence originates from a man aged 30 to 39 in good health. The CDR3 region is CASSPPGYTEAFF. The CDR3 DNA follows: TGTGCCAGCAGCCCCCCGGGGTACACTGAAGCTTTCTTT.